The next 2 T cell receptor beta chains were all read from a single sample in a study of blood T cell repertoires in COVID-19. This table comes from immunoSEQ multiplex PCR, and its TCRdb copy is limited to in-frame clones, with some not included. The sample carries 250,000 to 300,000 clones, roughly 84% recorded once. The specimen was peripheral blood. These TCRs come from a woman younger than 30 with acute or convalescent COVID-19.

The gene calls are TRBV30 and TRBJ1-1, with 8 bases identical to TRBD1. Germline lookup yields CDR1 GTSNPN and CDR2 SVGIG (reference sequence). The CDR3 extends over 14 amino acids. Unmatched junction bases numbered 6, after V lost 2 bases and J lost 4 bases. CDR3 region: CAWSKGQGGTEAFF. In DNA, the CDR3 is TGTGCCTGGAGTAAAGGACAGGGAGGCACTGAAGCTTTCTTT.

The chain joins TRBV29-1 to TRBJ2-5, with D unresolved. Germline V CDR1 and CDR2: SQVTM, ANQGSEA. Trimming left V 2 bases short and J 4 bases short, with 14 bases between. The CDR3 is 14 amino acids. The CDR3 loop reads CSVESERLLETQYF. In DNA, the CDR3 is TGCAGCGTTGAATCGGAGAGACTGTTAGAGACCCAGTACTTC.